The present TCR beta chain was sequenced within a study of blood T cell repertoires in COVID-19. The overall study: The United States, Italy and Spain were the sources of the acute and convalescent COVID-19 samples.

Authors' analysis steps: Amplification of reference gene primers provided the estimated nucleated cell counts. Repertoires were generated with immunoSEQ multiplex PCR, while TCRdb's copy carries only in-frame clones and drops some. V and J calls plus clone size are reproduced from that table; the DNA served to infer D and trimming. In the table there are approximately 130,000 clones, 70% to 90% of which are singletons. The CDR3 is made up of 14 amino acids. The junction had 2 bases not matched to a gene; V was cut back by 1 base and J by 4 bases. Germline V gene sequence: CDR1 LGHDT, CDR2 YNNKEL (reference sequence).

The material sequenced was peripheral blood. The chain joins TRBV3-1 (or the pseudogene TRBV3-2) to TRBJ2-5; TRBD1 matches at 8 bases. The sequence derives from a woman between 50 and 59 years old who had recovered from COVID-19. For the CDR3, the DNA is TGTGCCAGCAGCCAAGGACAGGGGAGAGAGACCCAGTACTTC. Translated, it gives CASSQGQGRETQYF.